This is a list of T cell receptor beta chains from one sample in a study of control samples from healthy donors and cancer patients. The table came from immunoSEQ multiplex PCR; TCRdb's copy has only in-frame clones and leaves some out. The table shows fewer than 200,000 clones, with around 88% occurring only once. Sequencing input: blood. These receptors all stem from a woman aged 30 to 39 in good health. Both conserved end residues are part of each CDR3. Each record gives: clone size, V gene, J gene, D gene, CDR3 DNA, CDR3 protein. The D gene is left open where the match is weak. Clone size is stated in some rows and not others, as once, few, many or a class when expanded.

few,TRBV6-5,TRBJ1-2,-,TGTGCCAGCAGCACAGGGACCTATGGCTACACCTTC,CASSTGTYGYTF
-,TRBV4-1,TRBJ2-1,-,TGCGCCAGCCAATACCCCCCAGGTAGGATTCCGAACAATGAGCAGTTCTTC,CASQYPPGRIPNNEQFF
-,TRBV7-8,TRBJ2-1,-,TGTGCCAGCAGCTTGACCAGAAGCTCCTACAATGAGCAGTTCTTC,CASSLTRSSYNEQFF
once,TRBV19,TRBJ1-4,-,TGTGCCAGTAGTACCCAGACAGAATATAATGAAAAACTGTTTTTT,CASSTQTEYNEKLFF
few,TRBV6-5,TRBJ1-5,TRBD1,TGTGCCAGCAGTTGGGACAGGGAAAATCAGCCCCAGCATTTT,CASSWDRENQPQHF
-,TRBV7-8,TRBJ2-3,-,TGTGCCAGCTCAAGGACAACTAGCACAGATACGCAGTATTTT,CASSRTTSTDTQYF
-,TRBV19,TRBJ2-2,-,TGTGCCAGTAGTATTGGGCAGGTAAACACCGGGGAGCTGTTTTTT,CASSIGQVNTGELFF
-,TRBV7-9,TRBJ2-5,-,TGTGCCAGCAGCTTGCAAGACAGACTCGGGACCCAGTACTTC,CASSLQDRLGTQYF
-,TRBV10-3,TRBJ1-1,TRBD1,TGTGCCATCAGTGAGTCGGGGGACAGCTGGAACACTGAAGCTTTCTTT,CAISESGDSWNTEAFF
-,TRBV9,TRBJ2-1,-,TGTGCCAGCAGCGTAGTTTCCAGGACTGACTCCTACAATGAGCAGTTCTTC,CASSVVSRTDSYNEQFF
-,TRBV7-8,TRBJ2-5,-,TGTGCCAGCAGCTTAAAGGGCACAGCCGAAGAGACCCAGTACTTC,CASSLKGTAEETQYF
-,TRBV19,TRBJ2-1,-,TGTGCCAGTAGTATAGCCCCCGAGGAATCCTACAATGAGCAGTTCTTC,CASSIAPEESYNEQFF
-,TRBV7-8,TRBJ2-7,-,TGTGCCAGCAGCCTCCGGGGGAAGGCCGAGCAGTACTTC,CASSLRGKAEQYF
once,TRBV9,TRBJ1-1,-,TGTGCCAGCAGCGTAAGTCCGGGAGGAACTGAAGCTTTCTTT,CASSVSPGGTEAFF
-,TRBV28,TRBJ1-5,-,TGTGCCAGCAGTTTGGACGGAAGCAATCAGCCCCAGCATTTT,CASSLDGSNQPQHF
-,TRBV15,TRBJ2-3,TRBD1,TGTGCCACCAGCAGAGTGTCAGGGGGCCCAGATACGCAGTATTTT,CATSRVSGGPDTQYF
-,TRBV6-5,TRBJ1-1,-,TGTGCCAGCAGTTACAGGGGGTTCGACACTGAAGCTTTCTTT,CASSYRGFDTEAFF
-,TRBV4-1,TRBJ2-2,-,TGCGCCAGCAGCCCGGATGGGACTCGAAACACCGGGGAGCTGTTTTTT,CASSPDGTRNTGELFF
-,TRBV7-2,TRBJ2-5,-,TGTGCCAGCAGCTCCACCGAGTCCCAGTACTTC,CASSSTESQYF
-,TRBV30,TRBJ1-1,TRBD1,TGTGCCTGGAGCTCGGGACAGGTCGTAGCTTTCTTT,CAWSSGQVVAFF
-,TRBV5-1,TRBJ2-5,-,TGCGCCAGCAGCTTGTTTCCCGGGAGCCAAGAGACCCAGTACTTC,CASSLFPGSQETQYF
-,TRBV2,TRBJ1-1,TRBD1,TGTGCCAGCAGGCGACCGGGGGACAGGGCGAACACTGAAGCTTTCTTT,CASRRPGDRANTEAFF
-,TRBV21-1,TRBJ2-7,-,TGTGCCAGCAGCAAAGATGGGACAGCACCCTACGAGCAGTACTTC,CASSKDGTAPYEQYF
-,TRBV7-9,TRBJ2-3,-,TGTGCCAGCGACTTTCCCTCCACAGATACGCAGTATTTT,CASDFPSTDTQYF
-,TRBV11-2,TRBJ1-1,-,TGTGCCAGCAGCCAAGGGGCTGAAGCTTTCTTT,CASSQGAEAFF
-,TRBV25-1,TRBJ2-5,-,TGTGCCAGCAGTGCTGTAAGGGGGGACGGAGAGACCCAGTACTTC,CASSAVRGDGETQYF
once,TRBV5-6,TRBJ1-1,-,TGTGCCAGCAGCTCCGGGATTGAAGCTTTCTTT,CASSSGIEAFF
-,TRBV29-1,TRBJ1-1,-,TGCAGCGCTCGACAGCTCGGCGGTGAAGCTTTCTTT,CSARQLGGEAFF
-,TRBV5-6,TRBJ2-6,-,TGTGCCAGCAGCCTCAGGATGGCAGGGGCTGGGGCCAACGTCCTGACTTTC,CASSLRMAGAGANVLTF
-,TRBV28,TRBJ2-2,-,TGTGCCAGCGGCCGATACCCGAACACCGGGGAGCTGTTTTTT,CASGRYPNTGELFF
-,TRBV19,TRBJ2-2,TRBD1,TGTGCCAGTAGACGGACAGGGAAGAACACCGGGGAGCTGTTTTTT,CASRRTGKNTGELFF
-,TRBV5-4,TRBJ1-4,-,TGTGCCAGCAGCCCCGGGACGGGAAGGAGAGAAAAACTGTTTTTT,CASSPGTGRREKLFF
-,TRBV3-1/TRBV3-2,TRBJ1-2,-,TGTGCCAGCAGCCACCTTCGACAGGCCTCCTATGGCTACACCTTC,CASSHLRQASYGYTF
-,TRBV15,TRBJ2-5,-,TGTGCCACCAGCAGCGACCCGAGTTTTCAAGAGACCCAGTACTTC,CATSSDPSFQETQYF
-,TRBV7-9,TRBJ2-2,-,TGTGCCAGCAGCTTAGCATTTGGGGGCCCCACCGGGGAGCTGTTTTTT,CASSLAFGGPTGELFF
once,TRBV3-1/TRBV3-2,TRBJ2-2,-,TGTGCCAGCAGCCAGGGCGTGTGGGATCGAGGCGGGGAGCTGTTTTTT,CASSQGVWDRGGELFF
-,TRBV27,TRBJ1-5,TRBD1,TGTGCCAGCAGCGACAGGGGTGGCAATCAGCCCCAGCATTTT,CASSDRGGNQPQHF
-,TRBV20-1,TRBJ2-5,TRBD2,TGCAGTGCTGGTGGGACTAGCGGCCAAGAGACCCAGTACTTC,CSAGGTSGQETQYF
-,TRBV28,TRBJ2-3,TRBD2,TGTGCCAGCGGGGGAGGGAGCGTCGGGACAGATACGCAGTATTTT,CASGGGSVGTDTQYF
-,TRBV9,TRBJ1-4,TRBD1,TGTGCCAGCAGCGTGGGGGAGGGGACAGGGAACGAAAAACTGTTTTTT,CASSVGEGTGNEKLFF
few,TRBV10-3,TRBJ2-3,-,TGTGCCACGGAGCCCAGGCTGCTCACAGATACGCAGTATTTT,CATEPRLLTDTQYF
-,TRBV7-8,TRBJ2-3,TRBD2,TGTGCCAGCAGCTCAACACGACTAGCGGGAGGTTTTAGCACAGATACGCAGTATTTT,CASSSTRLAGGFSTDTQYF
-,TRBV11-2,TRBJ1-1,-,TGTGCCAGCAGCTTAGATCGGGAGGGGCCGAACACTGAAGCTTTCTTT,CASSLDREGPNTEAFF
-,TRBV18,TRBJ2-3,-,TGTGCCAGCTCACCACAGGCAGGGGCCCAGGGGATGGATACGCAGTATTTT,CASSPQAGAQGMDTQYF
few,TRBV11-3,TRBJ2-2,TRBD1,TGTGCCAGCGGACAGGGGGCGCCGGGCACCGGGGAGCTGTTTTTT,CASGQGAPGTGELFF
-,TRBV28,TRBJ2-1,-,TGTGCCAGCAGTTACAGGGAGGGGAGCTCCTACAATGAGCAGTTCTTC,CASSYREGSSYNEQFF
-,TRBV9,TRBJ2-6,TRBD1,TGTGCCAGCAGCGGAACCGGGACAGAGGTCTCTGGGGCCAACGTCCTGACTTTC,CASSGTGTEVSGANVLTF